One and the same sample provided the 19 T cell receptor beta chains below, sequenced in a study of blood T cell repertoires in COVID-19. Repertoires were generated with immunoSEQ multiplex PCR, while TCRdb's copy carries only in-frame clones and drops some. The profile covers about 260,000 clones, with about 87% appearing a single time and 2.5% to 3% taken by the ten largest. The sequencing input was PBMCs or T cells enriched from blood (not recorded which). The receptor source for this set is a woman between 45 and 60 years old who had recovered from COVID-19.

This clone was seen just once. This rearrangement joins TRBV20-1 to TRBJ1-5, with D possibly being TRBD1 (5 bases). The V gene lost 3 bases and the J gene lost 4 bases, with 22 bases spanning the gap. This CDR3 is built from 17 residues. Germline V gives CDR1 DFQATT, CDR2 SNEGSKA (reference sequence). CDR3 nucleotides: TGCAGTGCTAGTAGTTTCGGCTCAGGACGGGGGAATCAGCCCCAGCATTTT. Protein sequence: CSASSFGSGRGNQPQHF.

The chain joins TRBV11-2 to TRBJ2-7; 13 bases map to TRBD2. The CDR3 is made up of 16 amino acids. V shed 2 bases and J 4 bases; nucleotides not matched to a gene: 5. Germline assignment: CDR1 SGHAT and CDR2 FQNNGV. DNA for the CDR3: TGTGCCAGCAGCTTACCCCGGACTAGCGGGAGTTACGAGCAGTACTTC. This encodes CASSLPRTSGSYEQYF.

V is TRBV10-1 and J is TRBJ1-2, with TRBD1 matching 9 bases. CDR3 size: 13 residues. Germline CDR1 and CDR2: WNHNN and SYGVQD (reference sequence). With 5 bases clipped from V and 4 bases from J, the junction kept 2 bases outside the gene matches. CDR3 DNA sequence: TGCGCCAGCAGTTTGGACAGGGGCTATGGCTACACCTTC. This encodes CASSLDRGYGYTF.

The rearrangement links TRBV27 to TRBJ1-1; 8 bases map to TRBD1. The length of the CDR3 is 14 residues. V was pared by 5 bases and J by 6 bases, with 8 bases of the junction left unmatched. Germline CDR1 and CDR2: MNHEY and SMNVEV (reference sequence). CDR3 bases: TGTGCCAGCAGTCCCCCGGGACAGGCATCTGAAGCTTTCTTT. Translated, it gives CASSPPGQASEAFF.

Worth noting for this clone: Other nucleotide sequences from this sample produce the same CDR3. This chain links TRBV28 with TRBJ1-2; D perhaps matches TRBD1 (6 bases). The V end lost 2 bases, the J end lost 2 bases, and 6 bases lay between the germline ends. Germline V CDR1 and CDR2: MDHEN, SYDVKM. This CDR3 comprises 13 residues. The CDR3 DNA follows: TGTGCCAGCAGTTTAGACAGGAACTATGGCTACACCTTC. Translating it yields CASSLDRNYGYTF.

The chain couples TRBV9 to TRBJ2-3; 10 positions match TRBD2. The CDR3 spans 13 residues. The junction had 4 bases not matched to a gene; V was cut back by 5 bases and J by 7 bases. The germline gives CDR1 SGDLS, CDR2 YYNGEE. The CDR3 nucleotides are TGTGCCAGCAGATCTAGCGGGAGTCATACGCAGTATTTT. It codes for CASRSSGSHTQYF.

The gene calls are TRBV18 and TRBJ1-4; tentatively, D is TRBD1 (5 bases). The V gene's germline CDR1 is KGHSH and CDR2 LQKENI. CDR3 length equals 11 residues. V dropped 10 bases and J dropped 5 bases, with 8 bases sitting between them. CDR3 region: CATAGNEKLFF. The CDR3 DNA reads as TGTGCCACAGCAGGGAATGAAAAACTGTTTTTT. Based on the CDR3 plus reference TRBV18 and TRBJ1-4, the full variable domain is NAGVMQNPRHLVRRRGQEARLRCSPMKGHSHVYWYRQLPEEGLKFMVYLQKENIIDESGMPKERFSAEFPKEGPSILRIQQVVRGDSAAYFCATAGNEKLFFGSGTQLSVL.

This clone occurred a few times. The chain couples TRBV28 to TRBJ2-2; weak D call: TRBD2 (6 bases). CDR3 length equals 16 residues. V lost 11 bases to trimming and J lost 3 bases, with 22 bases between them. Germline values: CDR1 MDHEN, CDR2 SYDVKM. The CDR3 bases are TGTGCCGGACGCACCACCGGGACGGGGGACACCGGGGAGCTGTTTTTT. It encodes CAGRTTGTGDTGELFF.

The chain joins TRBV5-4 to TRBJ1-2, with D unclear. Germline CDR1 is SGHNT and CDR2 is YYREEE (reference sequence). There are 13 residues in the CDR3. V was pared by 5 bases and J by 2 bases, with 10 bases between. CDR3 sequence: CASRPAANYGYTF. The DNA of the CDR3 is TGTGCCAGCAGACCCGCAGCGAACTATGGCTACACCTTC. The full variable domain, completed using reference TRBV5-4 and TRBJ1-2, is ETGVTQSPTHLIKTRGQQVTLRCSSQSGHNTVSWYQQALGQGPQFIFQYYREEENGRGNFPPRFSGLQFPNYSSELNVNALELDDSALYLCASRPAANYGYTFGSGTRLTVV.

The V and J genes are TRBV7-9 and TRBJ2-3; possible D gene TRBD2, 7 bases. The CDR3 sequence is 12 residues long. CDR1 is SEHNR, CDR2 FQNEAQ, per germline (reference sequence). V lost 7 bases, J lost 6 bases, and 11 bases lay in between. CDR3 DNA: TGTGCCAGCACCGCGGGGGCTGATACGCAGTATTTT. Translated, it gives CASTAGADTQYF.

The V call is TRBV6-5, the J call TRBJ2-7; 7 bases line up with TRBD1. The J segment lost 2 bases and the V segment lost 0 bases, leaving 7 bases of the junction unmatched. This CDR3 region has 16 residues. Germline lookup yields CDR1 MNHEY and CDR2 SVGAGI. The CDR3 region has the DNA TGTGCCAGCAGTTACTCCTACGACAGGGCTACCTACGAGCAGTACTTC. It is translated as CASSYSYDRATYEQYF.

For this clone: Other DNA sequences in the same sample also yield this CDR3. This sequence joins TRBV10-3 and TRBJ1-1; D is possibly TRBD1 (5 bases). The CDR3 has 14 amino acids. Germline loops: CDR1 ENHRY, CDR2 SYGVKD. V was cut by 3 bases and J by 4 bases, with 12 bases left in between. CDR3 sequence: CAISEGASATEAFF. DNA of the CDR3: TGTGCCATCAGTGAAGGGGCGAGTGCCACTGAAGCTTTCTTT.

A single count supports this clone. This chain joins TRBV10-3 and TRBJ2-1; D perhaps matches TRBD2 (5 bases). CDR3 size: 15 residues. The V end lost 1 base, the J end lost 7 bases, and 14 bases lay between the germline ends. Germline loops: CDR1 ENHRY, CDR2 SYGVKD. Here the CDR3 DNA reads TGTGCCATCAGTGAGTATAACCAGCGGCGGAATGAGCAGTTCTTC. Its translation is CAISEYNQRRNEQFF.

The chain joins TRBV19 to TRBJ1-5; D is ambiguous. The germline V and J ends were trimmed by 5 bases and 5 bases, with 10 bases remaining between them. Germline CDR1 is LNHDA and CDR2 is SQIVND (reference sequence). The CDR3 covers 13 residues. The CDR3 loop reads CASSDSQYQPQHF. The DNA of the CDR3 is TGTGCCAGTAGTGATTCCCAGTATCAGCCCCAGCATTTT.

The J gene is TRBJ1-5, the V gene TRBV6-5; weak D call: TRBD1 (5 bases). V lost 3 bases and J 4 bases, leaving 7 bases between the germline ends. The length of the CDR3 is 13 residues. CDR1 is MNHEY and CDR2 is SVGAGI in the germline V gene. CDR3 region: CASSYTGNQPQHF. In DNA, the CDR3 is TGTGCCAGCAGTTATACAGGAAATCAGCCCCAGCATTTT.

The chain recombines TRBV19 with TRBJ1-5; tentative D call: TRBD1 (6 bases). The CDR3 loop spans 15 amino acids. Germline V gives CDR1 LNHDA, CDR2 SQIVND (reference sequence). V was clipped by 0 bases and J by 3 bases, with 9 bases between them. The CDR3 bases are TGTGCCAGTAGTATAGACCAGGGGCCCAATCAGCCCCAGCATTTT. Translated, it gives CASSIDQGPNQPQHF.

V usage is TRBV19 and J usage is TRBJ2-1; TRBD1 agrees at 7 bases. J gave up 6 bases and V 5 bases, and 4 bases lay outside the gene matches. The germline V gene has CDR1 LNHDA and CDR2 SQIVND (reference sequence). The CDR3 loop spans 13 amino acids. In nucleotides, the CDR3 is TGTGCCAGTAGTGTGACAGGGTCCAATGAGCAGTTCTTC. It specifies CASSVTGSNEQFF.

The CDR3 reads CASSPSVGRQYF. The CDR3 coding sequence is TGTGCCAGCAGCCCCTCGGTGGGGAGGCAGTATTTT. The chain has TRBV3-1 (or the pseudogene TRBV3-2) and TRBJ2-3, with D possibly being TRBD2 (5 bases). Trimming pared 4 bases from V and 11 bases from J, leaving 13 bases between. Looked up from germline, CDR1 is LGHDT and CDR2 is YNNKEL (reference sequence). There are 12 residues in the CDR3.

This clone was observed a single time. This chain links TRBV30 with TRBJ2-1; a weak D match, TRBD2 (6 bases). Germline assignment: CDR1 GTSNPN and CDR2 SVGIG (reference sequence). V dropped 5 bases and J dropped 5 bases, with 16 bases sitting between them. The CDR3 is 14 amino acids. The CDR3 loop reads CAWSTGVADNEQFF. In nucleotides, the CDR3 is TGTGCCTGGTCAACGGGAGTCGCGGACAATGAGCAGTTCTTC. The full variable domain, with the rest looked up from reference TRBV30 and TRBJ2-1, is SQTIHQWPATLVQPVGSPLSLECTVEGTSNPNLYWYRQAAGRGLQLLFYSVGIGQISSEVPQNLSASRPQDRQFILSSKKLLLSDSGFYLCAWSTGVADNEQFFGPGTRLTVL.